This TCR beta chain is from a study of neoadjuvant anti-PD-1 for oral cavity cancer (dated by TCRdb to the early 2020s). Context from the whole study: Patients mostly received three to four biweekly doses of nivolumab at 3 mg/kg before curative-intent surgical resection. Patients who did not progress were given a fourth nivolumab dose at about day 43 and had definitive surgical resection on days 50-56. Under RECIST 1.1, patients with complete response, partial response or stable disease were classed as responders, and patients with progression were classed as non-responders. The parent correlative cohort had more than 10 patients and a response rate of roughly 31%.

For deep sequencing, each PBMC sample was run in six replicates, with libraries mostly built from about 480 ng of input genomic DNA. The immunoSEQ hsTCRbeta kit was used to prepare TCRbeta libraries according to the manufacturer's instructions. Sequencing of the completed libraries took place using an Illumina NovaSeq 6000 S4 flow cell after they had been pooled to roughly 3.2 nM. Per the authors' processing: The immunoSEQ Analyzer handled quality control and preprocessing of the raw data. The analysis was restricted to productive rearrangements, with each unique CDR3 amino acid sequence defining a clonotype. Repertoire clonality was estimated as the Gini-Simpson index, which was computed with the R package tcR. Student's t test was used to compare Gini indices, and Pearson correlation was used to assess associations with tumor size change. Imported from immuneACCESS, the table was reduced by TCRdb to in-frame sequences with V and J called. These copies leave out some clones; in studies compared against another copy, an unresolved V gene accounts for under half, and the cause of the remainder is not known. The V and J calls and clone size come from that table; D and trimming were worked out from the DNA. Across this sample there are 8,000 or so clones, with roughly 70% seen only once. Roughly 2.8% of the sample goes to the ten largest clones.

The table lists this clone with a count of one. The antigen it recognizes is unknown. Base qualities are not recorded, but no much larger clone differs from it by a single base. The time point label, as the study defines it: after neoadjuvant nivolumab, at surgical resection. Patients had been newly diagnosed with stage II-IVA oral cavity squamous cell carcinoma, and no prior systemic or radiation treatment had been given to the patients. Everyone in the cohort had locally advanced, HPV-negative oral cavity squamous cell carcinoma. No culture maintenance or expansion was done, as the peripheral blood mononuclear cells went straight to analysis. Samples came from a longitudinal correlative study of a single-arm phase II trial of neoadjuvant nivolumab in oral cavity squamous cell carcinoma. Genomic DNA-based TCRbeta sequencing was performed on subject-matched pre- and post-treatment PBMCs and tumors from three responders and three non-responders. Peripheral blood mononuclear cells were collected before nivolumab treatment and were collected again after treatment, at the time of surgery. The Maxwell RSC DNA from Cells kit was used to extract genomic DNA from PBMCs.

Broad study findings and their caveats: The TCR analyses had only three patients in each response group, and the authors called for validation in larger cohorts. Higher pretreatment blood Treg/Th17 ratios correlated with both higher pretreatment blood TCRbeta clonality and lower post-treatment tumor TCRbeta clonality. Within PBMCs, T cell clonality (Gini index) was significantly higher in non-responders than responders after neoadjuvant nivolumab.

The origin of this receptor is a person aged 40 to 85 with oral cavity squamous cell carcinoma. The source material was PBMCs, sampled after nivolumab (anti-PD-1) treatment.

At the DNA level, the sequence is TGTGCCAGCAGTGACTCGAGCAGGGGCACTGAAGCTTTCTTT. This codes for CASSDSSRGTEAFF. The chain is assembled from TRBV6-4 and TRBJ1-1; matching of 6 bases hints at TRBD1 as the D gene. In the germline V gene, CDR1 corresponds to MRHNA and CDR2 to SNTAGT. The CDR3 numbers 14 residues from cysteine through phenylalanine. Only CDR3 DNA is held: 42 bases, read in frame from base 1. V is pared back by 0 bases and J by 4 bases, with 9 bases lying between the germline termini.